These T cell receptor beta chains were read from a single sample in a study of T cell responses to AZD1222 COVID-19 vaccine. The assay was immunoSEQ multiplex PCR, and TCRdb's table has in-frame clones only and misses some. The table lists roughly 150,000 clones, roughly 90% of them singletons. The starting material was peripheral blood, obtained on day 0 of AZD1222 vaccination. The receptors shown here come from an adult in good health. Each CDR3 is given with its conserved first and last residue. Each record gives: D gene, J gene, clone size, V gene, CDR3 protein, CDR3 DNA. The D gene is left open where the match is weak. Clone size is not always given. Where it is, it says once, few, many or a class for expanded clones.

d_gene: -; j_gene: TRBJ1-2; abundance: -; v_gene: TRBV7-8; CDR3aa: CASSRGREGYGYTF; CDR3nt: TGTGCCAGCAGCCGGGGGCGGGAGGGCTATGGCTACACCTTC
d_gene: -; j_gene: TRBJ1-1; abundance: -; v_gene: TRBV11-2; CDR3aa: CASRNPPNVGGRDNTEAFF; CDR3nt: TGTGCCAGCAGGAACCCCCCGAACGTCGGGGGCCGTGACAACACTGAAGCTTTCTTT
d_gene: -; j_gene: TRBJ2-3; abundance: -; v_gene: TRBV27; CDR3aa: CASRSPDGTDTQYF; CDR3nt: TGTGCCAGCCGATCCCCGGACGGCACAGATACGCAGTATTTT
d_gene: -; j_gene: TRBJ2-2; abundance: -; v_gene: TRBV2; CDR3aa: CASSRTGLPGELFF; CDR3nt: TGTGCCAGCAGTCGAACAGGGTTGCCCGGGGAGCTGTTTTTT
d_gene: TRBD1; j_gene: TRBJ1-2; abundance: once; v_gene: TRBV5-1; CDR3aa: CASSLGGTDRYTF; CDR3nt: TGCGCCAGCAGCTTGGGGGGGACAGATCGCTACACCTTC
d_gene: -; j_gene: TRBJ1-5; abundance: -; v_gene: TRBV19; CDR3aa: CASSIGAGLSNQPQHF; CDR3nt: TGTGCCAGTAGTATAGGAGCAGGGCTCAGCAATCAGCCCCAGCATTTT
d_gene: -; j_gene: TRBJ2-3; abundance: -; v_gene: TRBV30; CDR3aa: CAWSVGNADTQYF; CDR3nt: TGTGCCTGGAGTGTCGGTAATGCAGATACGCAGTATTTT
d_gene: -; j_gene: TRBJ1-2; abundance: few; v_gene: TRBV7-2; CDR3aa: CASSFRPGDYGYTF; CDR3nt: TGTGCCAGCAGCTTTCGTCCGGGCGACTATGGCTACACCTTC
d_gene: -; j_gene: TRBJ1-6; abundance: -; v_gene: TRBV5-4; CDR3aa: CASSLNRVNSPLHF; CDR3nt: TGTGCCAGCAGCTTGAACAGGGTTAATTCACCCCTCCACTTT
d_gene: TRBD2; j_gene: TRBJ2-5; abundance: -; v_gene: TRBV23-1; CDR3aa: CASSQSSVAGAETQYF; CDR3nt: TGCGCCAGCAGTCAATCATCAGTAGCGGGAGCAGAGACCCAGTACTTC
d_gene: -; j_gene: TRBJ2-5; abundance: -; v_gene: TRBV10-3; CDR3aa: CAISEGVRGVGGKETQYF; CDR3nt: TGTGCCATCAGTGAGGGGGTCCGTGGCGTGGGTGGTAAAGAGACCCAGTACTTC
d_gene: TRBD1; j_gene: TRBJ1-4; abundance: -; v_gene: TRBV4-1; CDR3aa: CASSPGVGTGGPNEKLFF; CDR3nt: TGCGCCAGCAGCCCCGGGGTCGGGACAGGGGGTCCTAATGAAAAACTGTTTTTT
d_gene: -; j_gene: TRBJ2-7; abundance: -; v_gene: TRBV18; CDR3aa: CASSTTGTYYEQYF; CDR3nt: TGTGCCAGCTCAACGACCGGGACGTACTACGAGCAGTACTTC
d_gene: -; j_gene: TRBJ2-7; abundance: -; v_gene: TRBV5-4; CDR3aa: CASSLRGRTYEQYF; CDR3nt: TGTGCCAGCAGCTTAAGGGGCCGCACCTACGAGCAGTACTTC
d_gene: TRBD1; j_gene: TRBJ2-7; abundance: -; v_gene: TRBV6-5; CDR3aa: CASRPDRQAYEQYF; CDR3nt: TGTGCCAGCAGACCGGACAGGCAAGCCTACGAGCAGTACTTC
d_gene: TRBD1; j_gene: TRBJ1-2; abundance: -; v_gene: TRBV28; CDR3aa: CASLIRLSPLETGGRGGYTF; CDR3nt: TGTGCCAGTTTGATTCGTTTGAGTCCTCTCGAGACAGGGGGCAGGGGTGGCTACACCTTC
d_gene: -; j_gene: TRBJ1-1; abundance: -; v_gene: TRBV11-2; CDR3aa: CASSPGQMNTEAFF; CDR3nt: TGTGCCAGCAGCCCAGGACAGATGAACACTGAAGCTTTCTTT
d_gene: -; j_gene: TRBJ1-3; abundance: -; v_gene: TRBV27; CDR3aa: CASSLREGNTIYF; CDR3nt: TGTGCCAGCAGTTTACGGGAGGGAAACACCATATATTTT
d_gene: TRBD2; j_gene: TRBJ2-3; abundance: -; v_gene: TRBV27; CDR3aa: CASSFYGLAGGPGQDTQYF; CDR3nt: TGTGCCAGCAGTTTCTACGGACTAGCGGGAGGGCCAGGTCAAGATACGCAGTATTTT
d_gene: TRBD1; j_gene: TRBJ2-5; abundance: -; v_gene: TRBV7-3; CDR3aa: CASSSDRGGETQYF; CDR3nt: TGTGCCAGCAGCTCGGACAGGGGGGGAGAGACCCAGTACTTC
d_gene: -; j_gene: TRBJ1-5; abundance: few; v_gene: TRBV19; CDR3aa: CASRGDRQPQHF; CDR3nt: TGTGCCAGTAGGGGAGACCGACAGCCCCAGCATTTT
d_gene: -; j_gene: TRBJ1-4; abundance: -; v_gene: TRBV5-1; CDR3aa: CATRPGTSEKLFF; CDR3nt: TGCGCCACCAGACCGGGAACCAGTGAAAAACTGTTTTTT
d_gene: -; j_gene: TRBJ1-1; abundance: -; v_gene: TRBV19; CDR3aa: CASSIAGPSLNTEAFF; CDR3nt: TGTGCCAGTAGTATAGCAGGGCCAAGCCTGAACACTGAAGCTTTCTTT
d_gene: -; j_gene: TRBJ2-7; abundance: -; v_gene: TRBV2; CDR3aa: CASASGRRGNEQYF; CDR3nt: TGTGCCAGTGCCTCGGGGCGGAGAGGGAACGAGCAGTACTTC